The present T cell receptor beta chain was sequenced within a study of blood T cell repertoires in COVID-19. Study information: Sites across the United States, Italy and Spain contributed samples from acute and convalescent COVID-19.

Assay: immunoSEQ multiplex PCR; the TCRdb copy retains only in-frame clones and omits some. The data show 15,000 to 25,000 clones, approximately 85% seen once. V trimming: 9 bases; J trimming: 0 bases; junction bases outside the gene matches: 7. The CDR3 spans 15 residues. From germline, CDR1 is MNHEY and CDR2 SMNVEV (reference sequence). This TCR derives from a man aged 80 or over with acute or convalescent COVID-19. The specimen sequenced was peripheral blood. V usage is TRBV27 and J usage is TRBJ2-2, with TRBD1 identical over 7 bases. CDR3 sequence: CASTRQGANTGELFF. CDR3 nucleotide sequence: TGTGCCAGTACCCGACAGGGTGCGAACACCGGGGAGCTGTTTTTT.